What follows is one T cell receptor (beta chain) and its context. This record comes from a study of shared clonotypes between healthy human individuals. V dropped 4 bases and J dropped 7; count of bases not matched to a gene: 15. The CDR3 runs to 16 residues. From germline, CDR1 is MGHRA and CDR2 YSYEKL. Sequencing used immunoSEQ multiplex PCR; TCRdb keeps in-frame clones, though not all of them. The data contain 2 million to 3 million clones, 93% of them singletons. The clonotype was recovered from a man between 18 and 35 years old in good health. Some clones in this sample may be carry-over from other donors' samples. The gene calls are TRBV4-1 and TRBJ2-7, with 8 bases identical to TRBD1. The specimen sequenced was naive CD4+ T cells from PBMCs. Documented subset: CD45RA+ positively selected. In DNA form, the CDR3 reads TGCGCCAGCAGCCGGACAGGGAGACAACCCTCGGCTGAGCAGTACTTC. It specifies CASSRTGRQPSAEQYF.